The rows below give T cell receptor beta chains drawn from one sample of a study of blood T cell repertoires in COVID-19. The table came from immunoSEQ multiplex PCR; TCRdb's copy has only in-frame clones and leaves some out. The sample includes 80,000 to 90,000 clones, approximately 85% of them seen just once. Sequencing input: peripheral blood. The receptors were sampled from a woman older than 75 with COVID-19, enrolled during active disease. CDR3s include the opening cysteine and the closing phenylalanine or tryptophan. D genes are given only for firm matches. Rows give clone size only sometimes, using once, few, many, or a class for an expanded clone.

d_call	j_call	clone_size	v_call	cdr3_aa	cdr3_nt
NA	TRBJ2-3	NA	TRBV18	CASSPSSDTQYF	TGTGCCAGCTCACCTAGCTCAGATACGCAGTATTTT
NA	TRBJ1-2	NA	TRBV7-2	CASSFRQTNYGYTF	TGTGCCAGCAGCTTCCGACAGACTAACTATGGCTACACCTTC
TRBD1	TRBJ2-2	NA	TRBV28	CASSSGQGYYTGELFF	TGTGCCAGCAGCAGCGGACAGGGATACTACACCGGGGAGCTGTTTTTT
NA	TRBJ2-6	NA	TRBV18	CASSPFYGGWDSGANVLTF	TGTGCCAGCTCACCGTTCTATGGCGGGTGGGATTCTGGGGCCAACGTCCTGACTTTC
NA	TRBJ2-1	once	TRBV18	CASSRLVGNEQFF	TGTGCCAGCTCACGACTCGTCGGGAATGAGCAGTTCTTC
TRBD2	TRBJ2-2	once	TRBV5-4	CASSTPGGANTGELFF	TGTGCCAGCAGCACTCCCGGGGGGGCCAACACCGGGGAGCTGTTTTTT
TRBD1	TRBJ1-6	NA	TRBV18	CASSSKDRVSPLHF	TGTGCCAGCTCATCCAAAGACAGGGTTTCACCCCTCCACTTT
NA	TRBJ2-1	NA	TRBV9	CASSVVTENNEQFF	TGTGCCAGCAGCGTAGTAACAGAAAACAATGAGCAGTTCTTC
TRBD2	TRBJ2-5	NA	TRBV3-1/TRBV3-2	CASSQGASGGMETQYF	TGTGCCAGCAGCCAAGGGGCTAGCGGGGGGATGGAGACCCAGTACTTC
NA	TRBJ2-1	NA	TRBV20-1	CSASPGSSYNEQFF	TGCAGTGCTAGTCCCGGGAGCTCCTACAATGAGCAGTTCTTC
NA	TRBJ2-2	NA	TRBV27	CASSLSAWYWAAPGGELFF	TGTGCCAGCAGTTTATCCGCGTGGTACTGGGCAGCCCCTGGCGGGGAGCTGTTTTTT
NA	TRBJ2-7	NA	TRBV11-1	CASQAGLAYEQYF	TGTGCCAGCCAGGCAGGGTTGGCCTACGAGCAGTACTTC
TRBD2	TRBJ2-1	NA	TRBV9	CASSVRPFLAGAYNEQFF	TGTGCCAGCAGCGTACGCCCATTCCTAGCGGGGGCCTACAATGAGCAGTTCTTC
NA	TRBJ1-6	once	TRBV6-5	CASSYDTYYNSPLHF	TGTGCCAGCAGTTACGACACCTACTATAATTCACCCCTCCACTTT
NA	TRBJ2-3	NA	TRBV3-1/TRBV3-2	CASSRRDLGGASGTDTQYF	TGTGCCAGCAGCCGCCGGGACTTGGGGGGTGCGAGTGGAACAGATACGCAGTATTTT
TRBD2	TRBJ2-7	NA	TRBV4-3	CASSSGEGRYEQYF	TGCGCCAGCAGCTCCGGGGAGGGACGCTATGAGCAGTACTTC
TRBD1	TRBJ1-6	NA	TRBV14	CASSRGGQDNSPLHF	TGTGCCAGCAGCCGCGGCGGACAGGACAATTCACCCCTCCACTTT
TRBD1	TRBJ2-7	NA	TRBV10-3	CAISPGQGTSYEQYF	TGTGCCATCAGTCCGGGACAGGGCACGTCCTACGAGCAGTACTTC
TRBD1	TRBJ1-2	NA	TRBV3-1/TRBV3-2	CASSQVLTGVGYGYTF	TGTGCCAGCAGCCAAGTTCTGACAGGGGTCGGCTATGGCTACACCTTC
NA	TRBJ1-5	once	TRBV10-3	CAISLNSNQPQHF	TGTGCCATCAGTCTAAATAGCAATCAGCCCCAGCATTTT
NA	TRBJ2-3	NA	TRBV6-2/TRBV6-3	CASSYSRVTDTQYF	TGTGCCAGCAGTTACTCCCGGGTCACAGATACGCAGTATTTT
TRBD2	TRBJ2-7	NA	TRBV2	CASSLTSGGIEQYF	TGTGCCAGCAGTTTGACTAGCGGGGGTATCGAGCAGTACTTC
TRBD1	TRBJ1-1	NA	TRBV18	CASSPLQGAAEAFF	TGTGCCAGCTCACCGTTACAGGGGGCCGCTGAAGCTTTCTTT
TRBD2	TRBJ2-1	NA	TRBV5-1	CASSLVLAGVGGNEQFF	TGCGCCAGCAGCTTGGTCCTAGCGGGAGTGGGGGGGAATGAGCAGTTCTTC
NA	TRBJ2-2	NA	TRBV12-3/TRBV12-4	CASSKSRELFF	TGTGCCAGCAGTAAGTCTAGGGAGCTGTTTTTT
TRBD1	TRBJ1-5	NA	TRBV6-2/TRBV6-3	CASSYKVGQGDYSNQPQHF	TGTGCCAGCAGTTACAAGGTGGGACAGGGGGATTATAGCAATCAGCCCCAGCATTTT
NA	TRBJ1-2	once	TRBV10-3	CAINPQGNRNYGYTF	TGTGCCATCAACCCCCAGGGAAATCGGAACTATGGCTACACCTTC
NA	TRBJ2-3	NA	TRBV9	CASSTLGTPDTQYF	TGTGCCAGCAGCACGCTAGGAACCCCAGATACGCAGTATTTT
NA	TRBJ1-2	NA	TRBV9	CASSVMEGNYGYTF	TGTGCCAGCAGCGTGATGGAGGGGAACTATGGCTACACCTTC
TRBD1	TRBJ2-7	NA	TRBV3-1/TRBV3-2	CASSYRGLSYEQYF	TGTGCCAGCAGCTACAGGGGCTTGTCCTACGAGCAGTACTTC
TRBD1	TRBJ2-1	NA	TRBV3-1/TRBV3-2	CASSLSGQATYNEQFF	TGTGCCAGCAGCCTAAGCGGACAGGCCACCTACAATGAGCAGTTCTTC
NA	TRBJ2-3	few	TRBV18	CASSPLSGLTDTQYF	TGTGCCAGCTCACCACTCAGCGGACTCACAGATACGCAGTATTTT
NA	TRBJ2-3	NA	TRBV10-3	CAISEGGSTDTQYF	TGTGCCATCAGTGAAGGAGGAAGCACAGATACGCAGTATTTT
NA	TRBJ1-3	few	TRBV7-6	CASSPVAGSGNTIYF	TGTGCCAGCAGCCCCGTGGCAGGGTCGGGAAACACCATATATTTT
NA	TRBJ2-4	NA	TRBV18	CASSPPGSKNIQYF	TGTGCCAGCTCACCTCCCGGGAGCAAAAACATTCAGTACTTC
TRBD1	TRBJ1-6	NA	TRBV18	CASTRDRGNSPLHF	TGTGCCAGCACCCGGGACAGGGGGAATTCACCCCTCCACTTT
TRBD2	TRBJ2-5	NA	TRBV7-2	CASSLYSWGRGVQETQYF	TGTGCCAGCAGCTTATACTCTTGGGGACGGGGGGTCCAAGAGACCCAGTACTTC
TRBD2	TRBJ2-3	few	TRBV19	CASSNLAGVTDTQYF	TGTGCCAGTAGTAACTTAGCGGGAGTTACAGATACGCAGTATTTT
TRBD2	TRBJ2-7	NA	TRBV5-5	CASSSRLAAYEQYF	TGTGCCAGCAGCTCACGACTAGCGGCGTACGAGCAGTACTTC
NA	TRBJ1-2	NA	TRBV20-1	CSAPDFYGYTF	TGCAGTGCTCCAGACTTCTATGGCTACACCTTC
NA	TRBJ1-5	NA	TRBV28	CASGRGAGVGGSRQPQHF	TGTGCCAGCGGGCGGGGGGCTGGGGTTGGAGGTAGTCGGCAGCCCCAGCATTTT
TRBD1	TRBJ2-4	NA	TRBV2	CASRAGTGGNIQYF	TGTGCCAGCAGGGCCGGGACAGGGGGAAACATTCAGTACTTC
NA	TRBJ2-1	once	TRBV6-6	CASRNVVPSYNEQFF	TGTGCCAGCAGAAACGTGGTACCCAGCTACAATGAGCAGTTCTTC
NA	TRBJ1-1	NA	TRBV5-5	CASSLPRRTEAFF	TGTGCCAGCAGCTTGCCCAGGCGCACTGAAGCTTTCTTT
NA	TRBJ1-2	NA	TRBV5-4	CASSLDQGGYGYTF	TGTGCCAGCAGCTTGGATCAGGGAGGTTATGGCTACACCTTC
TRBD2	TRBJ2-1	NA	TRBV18	CASSVAGGPANEQFF	TGTGCCAGCTCAGTCGCGGGAGGGCCGGCGAATGAGCAGTTCTTC
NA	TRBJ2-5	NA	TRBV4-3	CASSIQGEETQYF	TGCGCCAGCAGCATACAGGGAGAAGAGACCCAGTACTTC
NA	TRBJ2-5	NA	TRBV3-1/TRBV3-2	CASTTTGETQYF	TGTGCCAGCACCACAACCGGGGAGACCCAGTACTTC
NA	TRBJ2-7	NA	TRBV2	CASRVNSYEQYF	TGTGCCAGCAGGGTTAATAGTTACGAGCAGTACTTC
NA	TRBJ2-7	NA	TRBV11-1	CASSSTSSYEQYF	TGTGCCAGCAGCTCGACTAGCTCCTACGAGCAGTACTTC
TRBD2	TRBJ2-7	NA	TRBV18	CASSPPLAGVHEQYF	TGTGCCAGCTCACCCCCTCTAGCGGGAGTCCACGAGCAGTACTTC
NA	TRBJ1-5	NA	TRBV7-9	CASSFAQQDQPQHF	TGTGCCAGCAGCTTTGCACAGCAAGATCAGCCCCAGCATTTT
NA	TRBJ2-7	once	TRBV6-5	CASRTDIVSYEQYF	TGTGCCAGCAGGACAGACATAGTCTCCTACGAGCAGTACTTC
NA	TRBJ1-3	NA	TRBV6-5	CASSRAREATLYF	TGTGCCAGCAGCCGCGCCAGGGAGGCCACCCTATATTTT
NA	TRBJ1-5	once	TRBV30	CAWSLPRTAGDQPQHF	TGTGCCTGGAGTTTACCCAGGACAGCGGGGGATCAGCCCCAGCATTTT